This passage covers 24 T cell receptor beta chains from one sample sequenced in a study of blood T cell repertoires in COVID-19 (dated by TCRdb to between 2020 and 2021). Receptor libraries were prepared by the immunoSEQ multiplex PCR assay. TCRdb mirrors the immuneACCESS table, restricted to in-frame sequences. Some clones are absent from its copies; in checked studies, under half trace to an unresolved V gene, and the reason for the others is unknown. The sample includes under 300,000 clones, with around 87% observed a single time. More than 6.5% of the sample rests with the top ten. What was sequenced was peripheral blood. These receptors came from a woman between 65 and 79 years old with active or convalescent COVID-19.

This rearrangement joins TRBV7-2 to TRBJ1-1; D remains ambiguous. The CDR3 is 13 residues long. Germline CDR1 and CDR2: SGHTA and FQGNSA. Trimming shortened V by 2 bases and J by 11 bases, and 15 bases separated the two germline ends. The CDR3 DNA reads as TGTGCCAGCAGCTTAACTACCCAACAAGTGGCTTTCTTT. This sequence encodes CASSLTTQQVAFF.

The V call is TRBV16, the J call TRBJ1-2, with 8 bases identical to TRBD1. The CDR3 has 13 residues. The trim removed 4 bases at V and 5 bases at J, leaving 3 bases unmatched. Per the germline V gene, CDR1 is KGHSY and CDR2 is FQNENV. DNA for the CDR3: TGTGCCAGCAGCCTGGACAGGGAATATGGCTACACCTTC. The encoded protein is CASSLDREYGYTF.

The V call is TRBV19, the J call TRBJ2-5, with D possibly being TRBD1 (6 bases). This CDR3 is 12 amino acids long. V was trimmed by 5 bases and J by 2 bases, leaving 6 bases between them. Germline V gene data show CDR1 as LNHDA and CDR2 as SQIVND (reference sequence). In DNA form, the CDR3 reads TGTGCCAGTAGTGGACAGCAAGAGACCCAGTACTTC. Its translation: CASSGQQETQYF.

This chain joins TRBV14 and TRBJ1-4; D remains unclear. The V end was cut by 2 bases, the J end by 0 bases, with 7 bases between. The CDR3 covers 15 residues. Germline CDR1 reads SGHDN; CDR2 reads FVKESK. The CDR3 loop is CASSQRRTTNEKLFF. The CDR3 DNA reads as TGTGCCAGCAGCCAACGGCGGACAACTAATGAAAAACTGTTTTTT.

CDR3: CASRTSGDTQYF. The CDR3 DNA is TGTGCCAGCAGGACTAGCGGAGATACGCAGTATTTT. The chain uses TRBV6-5 and TRBJ2-3, with TRBD2 identical over 9 bases. The CDR3 contains 12 residues. In germline, CDR1 is MNHEY, CDR2 SVGAGI. With V trimmed by 6 bases and J by 5 bases, 0 bases remained unmatched.

The CDR3 loop is CASSVQGASSGANVLTF. For the CDR3, the DNA is TGTGCCAGCAGTGTACAGGGGGCCAGCTCTGGGGCCAACGTCCTGACTTTC. The chain uses TRBV6-1 and TRBJ2-6, with 9 bases lining up with TRBD1. Trimming cost V 4 bases and J 0 bases; bases outside gene matches: 4. The CDR3 has 17 residues. Germline CDR1 MNHNS, CDR2 SASEGT.

The chain combines TRBV6-6 with TRBJ2-7, with 7 bases matching TRBD1. The junction had 9 bases not matched to a gene; V was cut back by 6 bases and J by 4 bases. The CDR3 has 14 amino acids. Germline CDR1 and CDR2: MNHNY and SVGAGI (reference sequence). DNA for the CDR3: TGTGCCAGCAGGGTGAACAGGGGATTGTACGAGCAGTACTTC. Translating it yields CASRVNRGLYEQYF.

This chain uses TRBV10-3 with TRBJ1-2; 8 bases agree with TRBD1. J gave up 6 bases and V 4 bases, and 4 bases lay outside the gene matches. CDR3 length: 13 amino acids. Germline CDR1 is ENHRY and CDR2 is SYGVKD. The CDR3 DNA is TGTGCCATCAGTGGTCAGGGGGCCGATGGCTACACCTTC. Protein: CAISGQGADGYTF.

This clone has a single count. The chain uses TRBV24-1 and TRBJ2-7; TRBD1 agrees at 10 bases. Per the germline V gene, CDR1 is KGHDR and CDR2 is SFDVKD. The CDR3 is made up of 13 amino acids. V lost 9 bases, J lost 5 bases, and 6 bases stayed unmatched. The CDR3 bases are TGTGCCACCGGCGGGACAGGGGTCCACGAGCAGTACTTC. This translates into CATGGTGVHEQYF.

The genes are TRBV6-1 and TRBJ2-1, with 11 nucleotides matching TRBD2. The V gene end was trimmed by 1 base and the J gene end by 8 bases; junction bases not matched to a gene: 4. CDR3 size: 15 residues. CDR1 is MNHNS, CDR2 SASEGT, per germline. The CDR3 region is CASSEGSGGGYEQFF. The CDR3 DNA reads as TGTGCCAGCAGTGAAGGTAGCGGGGGGGGGTATGAGCAGTTCTTC.

The V and J genes are TRBV7-2 and TRBJ1-4; a weak D match, TRBD1 (6 bases). The length of the CDR3 is 19 residues. Trimming left V 4 bases short and J 4 bases short, with 25 bases between. Germline V gene lookup returns CDR1 SGHTA and CDR2 FQGNSA. The CDR3 loop is CASSSPLWDTQRGNEKLFF. The CDR3 DNA reads TGTGCCAGCAGCTCACCCCTTTGGGACACCCAAAGGGGTAATGAAAAACTGTTTTTT. Looking up the rest from reference TRBV7-2 and TRBJ1-4 gives the full variable domain: GAGVSQSPSNKVTEKGKDVELRCDPISGHTALYWYRQSLGQGLEFLIYFQGNSAPDKSGLPSDRFSAERTGGSVSTLTIQRTQQEDSAVYLCASSSPLWDTQRGNEKLFFGSGTQLSVL.

Comments on this clone: At one end the junction does not follow the germline gene, possibly because of a read error. V gene TRBV7-8 combines with J gene TRBJ2-7; 8 nucleotides agree with TRBD2. CDR1 SGHVS and CDR2 FQNEAQ come from the germline V gene. The CDR3 is 14 amino acids. This chain's CDR3 is CASSLAGRIYEQYF. The DNA for the CDR3 is TGTGCCAGCAGTTTAGCGGGGCGAATCTACGAGCAGTACTTC.

The chain has TRBV18 and TRBJ1-1; no definite D call. Germline values: CDR1 KGHSH, CDR2 LQKENI. This CDR3 has 14 residues. With 6 bases removed from V and 5 bases from J, the gap between germline ends came to 16 bases. The CDR3 here is CASSRERGWTEAFF. CDR3 bases: TGTGCCAGCTCTCGCGAACGGGGATGGACTGAAGCTTTCTTT.

The J gene is TRBJ1-2, the V gene TRBV28; the D is unclear. The CDR3 is 15 residues long. Trimming removed 4 bases from V and 4 bases from J, with 16 bases in between. Germline V gene data show CDR1 as MDHEN and CDR2 as SYDVKM. As DNA, the CDR3 is TGTGCCAGCAGTTCCCGAGGAGGGCTTGGCTATGGCTACACCTTC. Protein: CASSSRGGLGYGYTF.

The V call is TRBV5-1, the J call TRBJ2-6; TRBD1 matches 8 bases. CDR3 length: 18 residues. Germline lookup yields CDR1 SGHRS and CDR2 YFSETQ. Unmatched junction bases numbered 7, after V lost 0 bases and J lost 2 bases. CDR3 loop: CASSLADRVVTGANVLTF. As DNA, the CDR3 is TGCGCCAGCAGCTTGGCGGACAGGGTGGTGACTGGGGCCAACGTCCTGACTTTC. The full variable domain, its missing parts supplied by reference TRBV5-1 and TRBJ2-6, is KAGVTQTPRYLIKTRGQQVTLSCSPISGHRSVSWYQQTPGQGLQFLFEYFSETQRNKGNFPGRFSGRQFSNSRSEMNVSTLELGDSALYLCASSLADRVVTGANVLTFGAGSRLTVL.

V gene TRBV18 combines with J gene TRBJ2-5; weak D call: TRBD2 (6 bases). CDR1 and CDR2 from the germline V gene are KGHSH and LQKENI. CDR3 size: 14 residues. V gave up 4 bases and J gave up 4 bases, with 13 bases separating them. CDR3 DNA sequence: TGTGCCAGCTCACTCCGACTGGGGGGAGAGACCCAGTACTTC. It specifies CASSLRLGGETQYF. The full variable domain, completed using reference TRBV18 and TRBJ2-5, is NAGVMQNPRHLVRRRGQEARLRCSPMKGHSHVYWYRQLPEEGLKFMVYLQKENIIDESGMPKERFSAEFPKEGPSILRIQQVVRGDSAAYFCASSLRLGGETQYFGPGTRLLVL.

The chain has TRBV7-8 and TRBJ1-1, with D tentatively TRBD1 (6 bases). The CDR3 is 16 amino acids. V was trimmed by 1 base and J by 8 bases, leaving 20 bases between them. Germline values: CDR1 SGHVS, CDR2 FQNEAQ. The DNA of the CDR3 is TGTGCCAGCAGCTTAGGTGGGGGCAAAGGTTGGAGGGAAGCTTTCTTT. Protein product: CASSLGGGKGWREAFF.

The chain links TRBV18 to TRBJ1-6, with TRBD1 matching 7 bases. From germline, CDR1 is KGHSH and CDR2 LQKENI. The J segment lost 9 bases and the V segment lost 2 bases, leaving 10 bases of the junction unmatched. The CDR3 loop spans 16 amino acids. CDR3: CASSPNTQGSGSPLHF. The DNA of the CDR3 is TGTGCCAGCTCACCAAATACACAGGGGTCCGGTTCACCCCTCCACTTT.

The CDR3 nucleotides read TGTGCCAGCAGTGGGAGAGGGTTGGTGGACACTGAAGCTTTCTTT. Amino acid sequence: CASSGRGLVDTEAFF. This chain links TRBV7-2 with TRBJ1-1; D uncertain. CDR3 length: 15 residues. The germline gives CDR1 SGHTA, CDR2 FQGNSA. V dropped 6 bases and J dropped 3 bases, with 17 bases sitting between them.

The J gene is TRBJ2-3, the V gene TRBV25-1; D is unresolved. Trimming shortened V by 4 bases and J by 3 bases, and 8 bases separated the two germline ends. CDR1 is MGHDK and CDR2 is SYGVNS in the germline V gene. The CDR3 is 13 residues long. This CDR3 reads CASSGALTDTQYF. As DNA, the CDR3 is TGTGCCAGCAGTGGGGCCCTTACAGATACGCAGTATTTT. The full variable domain, with the rest looked up from reference TRBV25-1 and TRBJ2-3, is EADIYQTPRYLVIGTGKKITLECSQTMGHDKMYWYQQDPGMELHLIHYSYGVNSTEKGDLSSESTVSRIRTEHFPLTLESARPSHTSQYLCASSGALTDTQYFGPGTRLTVL.

The genes are TRBV7-9 and TRBJ2-5; 7 bases are a match to TRBD1. The V gene's germline CDR1 is SEHNR and CDR2 FQNEAQ (reference sequence). The CDR3 extends over 15 amino acids. V was clipped by 5 bases and J by 5 bases; unmatched bases: 11. In DNA, the CDR3 is TGTGCCAGCAGCGCACCGACAGGGACGTCGGAGACCCAGTACTTC. Protein sequence: CASSAPTGTSETQYF.

This rearrangement joins TRBV19 to TRBJ1-3; 7 bases fit TRBD1. This CDR3 is built from 15 residues. V was pared by 5 bases and J by 2 bases, with 6 bases of the junction left unmatched. Germline CDR1 and CDR2: LNHDA and SQIVND (reference sequence). CDR3: CASSASRGTGNTIYF. The CDR3 DNA reads TGTGCCAGTAGTGCAAGCAGGGGGACTGGAAACACCATATATTTT.

This clone was seen just once. The chain couples TRBV7-3 to TRBJ2-3; possible D gene TRBD2, 5 bases. The CDR3 has 16 residues. V was trimmed by 5 bases and J by 1 base, leaving 16 bases between them. Germline loops: CDR1 SGHTA, CDR2 FQGTGA. For the CDR3, the DNA is TGTGCCAGCAGCCGTAGAGGGCAGACGGGCACAGATACGCAGTATTTT. Its protein product is CASSRRGQTGTDTQYF.

The chain uses TRBV6-5 and TRBJ2-7, with D possibly being TRBD2 (7 bases). The CDR3 consists of 15 residues. V gave up 4 bases and J gave up 7 bases, with 20 bases separating them. Germline V CDR1 and CDR2: MNHEY, SVGAGI. The CDR3 DNA is TGTGCCAGCAGTTCGAATCCCCAGGGGAGGGGAGAGCAGTACTTC. This gives the protein CASSSNPQGRGEQYF.